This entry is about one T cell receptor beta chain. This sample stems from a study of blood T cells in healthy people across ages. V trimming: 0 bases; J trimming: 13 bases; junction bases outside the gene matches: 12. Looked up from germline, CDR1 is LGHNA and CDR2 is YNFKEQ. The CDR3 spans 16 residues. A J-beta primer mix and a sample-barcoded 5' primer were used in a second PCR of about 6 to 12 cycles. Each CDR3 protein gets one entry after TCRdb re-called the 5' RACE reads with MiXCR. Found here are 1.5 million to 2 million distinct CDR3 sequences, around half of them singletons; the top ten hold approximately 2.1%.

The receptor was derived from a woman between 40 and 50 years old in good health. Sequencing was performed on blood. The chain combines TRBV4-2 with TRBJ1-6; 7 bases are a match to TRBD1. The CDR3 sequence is CASSQELGQRNAPLHF. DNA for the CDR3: TGTGCCAGCAGCCAAGAGCTGGGACAGCGGAACGCCCCCCTCCACTTT.